Following are 20 T cell receptor beta chains from one sample sequenced in a study of blood T cell repertoires in COVID-19. Produced via immunoSEQ multiplex PCR; TCRdb's table is partial and in-frame only. The table has just under 75,000 clones, approximately 88% seen once. Sequenced sample: peripheral blood. The receptors shown here come from a man aged 80 or over with active or convalescent COVID-19.

This rearrangement joins TRBV7-2 to TRBJ1-4; 7 nucleotides align to TRBD1. This CDR3 region has 15 residues. Per the germline V gene, CDR1 is SGHTA and CDR2 is FQGNSA. The V segment lost 4 bases and the J segment 4 bases; nucleotides outside the gene matches: 6. The CDR3 spells CASSSSGTVNEKLFF. In DNA, the CDR3 is TGTGCCAGCAGCTCCTCCGGGACAGTTAATGAAAAACTGTTTTTT.

CDR3 protein: CASSVPSGTSYNEQFF. CDR3 bases: TGTGCCAGCAGTGTTCCTAGCGGGACCTCCTACAATGAGCAGTTCTTC. V usage is TRBV6-1 and J usage is TRBJ2-1, with 9 bases that match TRBD2. Germline lookup yields CDR1 MNHNS and CDR2 SASEGT. This CDR3 contains 16 residues. The trim removed 4 bases at V and 0 bases at J, leaving 4 bases unmatched.

J is TRBJ1-5 and V is TRBV7-2; possible D gene TRBD1, 5 bases. With 5 bases removed from V and 6 bases from J, the gap between germline ends came to 17 bases. Germline V lookup: CDR1 SGHTA, CDR2 FQGNSA. This CDR3 is 15 amino acids long. CDR3 loop: CASSPAGGLGQPQHF. The CDR3 bases are TGTGCCAGCAGCCCAGCGGGGGGACTGGGTCAGCCCCAGCATTTT.

This clone was seen a handful of times. Other DNA sequences in this sample translate to the same CDR3. This chain joins TRBV10-3 and TRBJ2-3, with TRBD1 identical over 10 bases. V was clipped by 6 bases and J by 4 bases; unmatched bases: 1. Germline CDR1 is ENHRY and CDR2 is SYGVKD. The CDR3 has 13 amino acids. The DNA of the CDR3 is TGTGCCATCAGGGGACAGGGGCCAGATACGCAGTATTTT. It specifies CAIRGQGPDTQYF.

The chain employs TRBV11-2 and TRBJ2-3; possibly TRBD2 for D (6 bases). V shed 5 bases and J shed 2 bases, with 14 bases lying between them. The CDR3 runs 15 residues. The germline gives CDR1 SGHAT, CDR2 FQNNGV. CDR3 bases: TGTGCCAGCAGCCGTTGGCCTAGCGTCACAGATACGCAGTATTTT. Protein product: CASSRWPSVTDTQYF.

This clone was detected once. As DNA, the CDR3 is TGTGCCAGCAGCTTGGCCGGACAGGGGAGGCAGTTCTTC. Residues: CASSLAGQGRQFF. The chain uses TRBV7-2 and TRBJ2-1; 9 positions agree with TRBD1. CDR1 SGHTA and CDR2 FQGNSA come from the germline V gene. V trimming: 3 bases; J trimming: 12 bases; junction bases outside the gene matches: 6. CDR3 size: 13 residues.

This clone was seen once. The chain is built from TRBV19 and TRBJ1-2; TRBD1 might be the D (6 bases). Per the germline V gene, CDR1 is LNHDA and CDR2 is SQIVND (reference sequence). The CDR3 has 16 amino acids. V lost 4 bases and J 4 bases, leaving 19 bases between the germline ends. This chain's CDR3 is CASSTPRGASGYGYTF. The DNA for the CDR3 is TGTGCCAGTAGTACGCCGCGGGGGGCGAGTGGCTATGGCTACACCTTC.

The chain joins TRBV2 to TRBJ2-7; no definite D call. Germline assignment: CDR1 SNHLY and CDR2 FYNNEI. The CDR3 consists of 11 residues. V was pared by 8 bases and J by 0 bases, with 5 bases between. CDR3 sequence: CASRVSYEQYF. CDR3 coding DNA: TGTGCCAGCCGGGTCTCCTACGAGCAGTACTTC.

The chain has TRBV4-3 and TRBJ2-7, with 10 bases identical to TRBD2. This CDR3 region has 16 residues. V shed 3 bases and J 6 bases; nucleotides not matched to a gene: 11. Germline CDR1 LGHNA, CDR2 YSLEER. The CDR3 DNA follows: TGCGCCAGCAGCCATGACCCTAGCGGGAGTCGGAGCGAGCAGTACTTC. Translation: CASSHDPSGSRSEQYF.

The rearrangement uses TRBV6-2 or TRBV6-3 and TRBJ2-3; perhaps TRBD2 as D (6 bases). The CDR3 length is 19 residues. The V gene's germline CDR1 is MNHEY and CDR2 SVGEGT. Trimming removed 6 bases from V and 6 bases from J, with 31 bases in between. The CDR3 protein is CASSGTLPGLHKSRDTQYF. The CDR3 region has the DNA TGTGCCAGCAGCGGAACCTTACCGGGACTCCACAAATCCAGGGATACGCAGTATTTT.

This clone was seen only once. The chain combines TRBV28 with TRBJ2-1, with a possible D match to TRBD1 (5 bases). The CDR3 has 15 amino acids. Germline CDR1 MDHEN, CDR2 SYDVKM. V shed 6 bases and J shed 7 bases, with 19 bases lying between them. The CDR3 region is CASSTRVLGANEQFF. In nucleotides, the CDR3 is TGTGCCAGCAGCACTCGGGTTCTAGGGGCGAATGAGCAGTTCTTC.

The chain is built from TRBV3-1 (or the pseudogene TRBV3-2) and TRBJ2-5; 7 bases are shared with TRBD1. Losses at the gene ends were 8 bases for V and 4 bases for J; bases not matched to a gene: 7. This CDR3 is 13 amino acids long. In germline, CDR1 is LGHDT, CDR2 YNNKEL (reference sequence). CDR3 sequence (DNA): TGTGCCAGCTCGCACAGGGGTCGAGAGACCCAGTACTTC. Protein: CASSHRGRETQYF.

In its sample, this clone was seen a few times. The chain employs TRBV2 and TRBJ1-5; D perhaps matches TRBD1 (6 bases). The CDR3 runs 13 residues. From germline, CDR1 is SNHLY and CDR2 FYNNEI. V lost 4 bases to trimming and J lost 3 bases, with 7 bases between them. This CDR3 is CASSGTDNQPQHF. In DNA, the CDR3 is TGTGCCAGCAGTGGGACAGACAATCAGCCCCAGCATTTT.

V usage is TRBV12-5 and J usage is TRBJ1-3; TRBD1 is a possible D gene (5 bases). Between the trimmed V and J ends, which lost 2 bases and 0 bases, there was a span of 23 bases. CDR1 and CDR2 (germline): LGHNT, FRNRAP. This CDR3 is built from 20 residues. In DNA form, the CDR3 reads TGTGCTAGTGGTTTGCCAACGCGAAGGACAAACAGATTCTCTGGAAACACCATATATTTT. Its protein is CASGLPTRRTNRFSGNTIYF.

This sequence joins TRBV15 and TRBJ2-1; 7 bases map to TRBD1. Germline-derived CDR1 and CDR2 are LNHNV and YYDKDF (reference sequence). Trimming removed 9 bases from V and 1 base from J; junction bases left unmatched: 9. The CDR3 runs 15 residues. In DNA form, the CDR3 reads TGTGCCACAGAAGACAGGGTTGGGTCCTACAATGAGCAGTTCTTC. Protein sequence: CATEDRVGSYNEQFF.

V usage is TRBV10-3 and J usage is TRBJ2-2; possible D gene TRBD2, 6 bases. Trimming shortened V by 4 bases and J by 5 bases, and 11 bases separated the two germline ends. The CDR3 has 14 residues. Germline V gives CDR1 ENHRY, CDR2 SYGVKD. CDR3 loop: CAISASAGTGELFF. CDR3 sequence (DNA): TGTGCCATCAGTGCTAGCGCGGGGACCGGGGAGCTGTTTTTT.

V and J are TRBV6-1 and TRBJ2-5; D might be TRBD1 (5 bases). The CDR3 consists of 14 residues. Germline V lookup: CDR1 MNHNS, CDR2 SASEGT. Trimming took off 3 bases at V and 4 bases at J, with 12 bases between the two ends. The CDR3 DNA reads TGTGCCAGCAGTGATGCCGGCAGGGTAGAGACCCAGTACTTC. It codes for CASSDAGRVETQYF.

This clone has a single count. The chain links TRBV2 to TRBJ1-1; the D is unclear. V shed 2 bases and J shed 4 bases, with 14 bases lying between them. The CDR3 is 15 amino acids. From germline, CDR1 is SNHLY and CDR2 FYNNEI. CDR3 in DNA: TGTGCCAGCAGTGAAACATTAGGGAGCGGCACTGAAGCTTTCTTT. Translating gives CASSETLGSGTEAFF.

In DNA form, the CDR3 reads TGTGCCAGCAGCGGACAGGGGAACTATGGCTACACCTTC. Its translation: CASSGQGNYGYTF. The rearrangement links TRBV5-4 to TRBJ1-2, with 9 bases matching TRBD1. The CDR3 is made up of 13 amino acids. V was pared by 4 bases and J by 2 bases, with 0 bases of the junction left unmatched. Germline loops: CDR1 SGHNT, CDR2 YYREEE (reference sequence).

This chain connects TRBV27 to TRBJ1-6; the match to TRBD1 covers 7 bases. The V gene end was trimmed by 5 bases and the J gene end by 4 bases; junction bases not matched to a gene: 8. CDR3 length equals 16 residues. CDR1 and CDR2 (germline): MNHEY, SMNVEV (reference sequence). The DNA of the CDR3 is TGTGCCAGCAGTCCCCGCGGGACAGATTATAATTCACCCCTCCACTTT. Its translation is CASSPRGTDYNSPLHF.